This is a list of T cell receptor beta chains from one sample in a study of metastatic and nonmetastatic thyroid tumors. Through MiXCR, TCRdb re-clonotyped the PCR reads. The sample has 10,000 or so clones; around 30% are singletons. Sequencing was carried out using tumor tissue. These receptors were taken from a female donor with papillary thyroid cancer or a benign thyroid nodule (not recorded which). Some clones in this sample may be carry-over from other donors' samples. Both conserved end residues are part of each CDR3. Each record gives: clone size, V gene, J gene, D gene, CDR3 protein, CDR3 DNA. A D gene is named only where the DNA matches it firmly. Some rows mark clone size as missing; the rest say once, few, many or name a class of expanded clone.

once,TRBV7-6,TRBJ1-1,-,CASSELSEITEAFF,TGTGCCAGCAGCGAGCTCTCAGAGATTACTGAAGCTTTCTTT
medium-sized,TRBV10-3,TRBJ1-1,-,CAISESTAIPGGFF,TGTGCCATCAGTGAGTCTACAGCCATCCCCGGAGGTTTCTTT
-,TRBV20-1,TRBJ2-2,-,CSARDNWSGELFF,TGCAGTGCTAGAGATAACTGGAGCGGGGAGCTGTTTTTT
-,TRBV6-1,TRBJ2-3,TRBD2,CAGSRSGDTQYF,TGTGCCGGCAGTCGGAGCGGGGATACTCAGTATTTT
few,TRBV24-1,TRBJ1-5,-,CATSDFGQPQHF,TGTGCCACCAGTGATTTTGGTCAGCCCCAGCATTTT
medium-sized,TRBV7-2,TRBJ2-1,-,CASSQFSPVAYNEQFF,TGTGCCAGCAGCCAATTCAGCCCCGTGGCTTACAATGAGCAGTTCTTC
-,TRBV7-3,TRBJ2-6,-,CANSQNRASTGANVLTF,TGTGCCAACAGCCAAAACAGGGCTTCTACTGGTGCCAACGTCCTGACTTTC
-,TRBV3-1,TRBJ2-5,-,CASSQGSGPLGTQYF,TGTGCCAGCAGCCAAGGTTCGGGGCCATTGGGGACCCAGTACTTC
medium-sized,TRBV12-3/TRBV12-4,TRBJ1-2,-,CASSLFPTANYGYTF,TGTGCCAGCAGTTTATTCCCGACAGCTAACTATGGCTACACCTTC
-,TRBV11-2,TRBJ2-2,TRBD1,CASSSGQGDPTSRELFF,TGTGCCAGCAGCTCGGGACAGGGGGATCCCACAAGCCGGGAGCTGTTTTTT
medium-sized,TRBV6-2/TRBV6-3,TRBJ2-1,TRBD1,CASRSDRGSPSRPHEQFF,TGTGCCAGCCGCAGCGACAGGGGATCGCCTAGCAGGCCCCATGAGCAGTTCTTC
-,TRBV6-5,TRBJ1-5,-,CASSYVRVSCNQPQHF,TGTGCCAGCAGTTACGTCAGGGTGAGCTGCAATCAGCCCCAGCATTTT
medium-sized,TRBV9,TRBJ1-2,-,CASSVDEKPRGYGYTF,TGTGCCAGCAGCGTAGACGAAAAGCCGCGCGGCTATGGCTACACCTTC
-,TRBV6-4,TRBJ2-1,-,CASSDSPGSYNEQFF,TGTGCCAGCAGTGACTCGCCAGGGAGCTACAATGAGCAGTTCTTC
-,TRBV4-1,TRBJ2-7,-,CASSQDFGGYEQYF,TGCGCCAGCAGCCAAGATTTTGGGGGCTACGAGCAGTACTTC
few,TRBV6-2/TRBV6-3,TRBJ2-5,-,CASSYSLGGVGTQYF,TGTGCCAGCAGTTACTCGTTGGGGGGAGTCGGGACCCAGTACTTC
-,TRBV30,TRBJ2-5,-,CAWSSSETQYF,TGTGCCTGGAGTTCGAGTGAGACCCAGTACTTC
medium-sized,TRBV28,TRBJ2-2,-,CASSPHLTGELFF,TGTGCCAGCAGCCCCCATCTTACCGGGGAGCTGTTTTTT
-,TRBV12-3/TRBV12-4,TRBJ1-4,-,CASSHDTNEKLFF,TGTGCCAGCAGCCACGACACTAATGAAAAACTGTTTTTT
-,TRBV28,TRBJ2-7,TRBD2,CASSLYGRAREQYF,TGTGCCAGCAGTTTATACGGGAGGGCCCGCGAGCAGTACTTC
-,TRBV20-1,TRBJ2-3,TRBD2,CNARGTSDIGADTQYF,TGCAATGCTAGAGGGACTAGCGATATAGGCGCAGATACGCAGTATTTT
many,TRBV27,TRBJ1-5,TRBD1,CASSFSGQGAGQPQHF,TGTGCCAGCAGTTTTTCGGGACAGGGGGCGGGTCAGCCCCAGCATTTT
medium-sized,TRBV24-1,TRBJ1-2,-,CATAGVSGYTF,TGTGCCACCGCAGGGGTCAGTGGCTACACCTTC
-,TRBV7-2,TRBJ2-3,-,CASSLLGITDTQYF,TGTGCCAGCAGCTTACTTGGGATCACAGATACGCAGTATTTT
few,TRBV6-2/TRBV6-3,TRBJ1-2,-,CASTITGFHYGYTF,TGTGCCAGCACCATAACAGGGTTCCACTATGGCTACACCTTC
-,TRBV5-1,TRBJ1-2,-,CASSLDGKGENF,TGCGCCAGCAGCTTGGACGGGAAGGGGGAAAACTTC
few,TRBV28,TRBJ2-2,TRBD1,CASRPGQLDTGELFF,TGTGCCAGCAGGCCGGGACAGCTCGACACCGGAGAGCTGTTTTTT
-,TRBV7-6,TRBJ1-5,TRBD1,CASSPNVGTGLCQPQHF,TGTGCCAGCAGCCCAAACGTAGGGACAGGGCTGTGTCAGCCCCAGCATTTT
-,TRBV14,TRBJ2-2,TRBD2,CASSQLAGVRTNTGELFF,TGTGCCAGCAGCCAATTAGCGGGAGTGAGGACGAACACCGGGGAGCTGTTTTTT
many,TRBV15,TRBJ2-7,-,CATSRENREGTYEQYF,TGTGCCACCAGCAGAGAAAACAGGGAGGGGACCTACGAGCAGTACTTC
many,TRBV29-1,TRBJ1-5,TRBD1,CSVAGTGAQPQHF,TGCAGCGTTGCGGGGACAGGGGCTCAGCCCCAGCATTTT
-,TRBV12-3/TRBV12-4,TRBJ1-2,-,CASSPRPHGYTF,TGTGCCAGCAGTCCACGCCCCCATGGCTACACCTTC
-,TRBV20-1,TRBJ2-1,-,CSALSTGLNEQFF,TGCAGTGCCCTATCGACAGGTTTGAATGAGCAGTTCTTC
few,TRBV7-9,TRBJ1-1,-,CASSSGRSQAFF,TGTGCCAGCAGCTCCGGACGGTCCCAAGCTTTCTTT
-,TRBV12-3/TRBV12-4,TRBJ1-2,-,CASSLSRRAVDGYTF,TGTGCCAGCAGTTTAAGTCGGAGGGCGGTAGATGGCTACACCTTC
many,TRBV12-3/TRBV12-4,TRBJ2-4,-,CASSLAKTGHLAKNIQYF,TGTGCCAGCAGTTTAGCTAAGACAGGCCATCTAGCCAAAAACATTCAGTACTTC
-,TRBV2,TRBJ2-5,TRBD2,CASTRGGQETQYF,TGTGCCAGCACCCGGGGGGGCCAAGAGACCCAGTACTTC
-,TRBV5-1,TRBJ2-5,TRBD2,CASSLDLAGIQETQYF,TGCGCCAGCAGCTTGGACCTAGCGGGTATCCAAGAGACCCAGTACTTC
many,TRBV9,TRBJ1-5,-,CASSVGWGSGQPQHF,TGTGCCAGCAGCGTAGGATGGGGCTCGGGGCAGCCCCAGCATTTT
-,TRBV6-4,TRBJ1-5,-,CARRVPGANQPQHF,TGTGCCAGAAGGGTACCCGGAGCCAATCAGCCCCAGCATTTT
-,TRBV2,TRBJ2-2,-,CASSESLNTGELFF,TGTGCCAGCAGTGAGTCCTTGAACACCGGGGAGCTGTTTTTT
-,TRBV20-1,TRBJ1-2,-,CSPTNNYGYTF,TGCAGCCCGACTAATAACTATGGCTACACCTTC
many,TRBV6-1,TRBJ2-3,TRBD2,CASSSAAGGPTDTQYF,TGTGCCAGCAGTTCGGCGGCGGGGGGGCCTACAGATACGCAGTATTTT
medium-sized,TRBV5-1,TRBJ2-2,-,CASSLLARQKNTGELFF,TGCGCCAGCAGCTTGCTCGCTCGCCAGAAGAACACCGGGGAGCTGTTTTTT
-,TRBV5-1,TRBJ2-7,-,CASSLGWRNYEQYF,TGCGCCAGCAGCTTGGGATGGAGAAACTACGAGCAGTACTTC
few,TRBV12-3/TRBV12-4,TRBJ1-2,-,CASRSPGTQNDYTF,TGTGCCAGCAGATCCCCCGGGACGCAGAATGACTACACCTTC
-,TRBV19,TRBJ1-5,-,CASRRLHSNQPQHF,TGTGCCAGTAGGCGGTTGCATAGCAATCAGCCCCAGCATTTT
medium-sized,TRBV7-9,TRBJ2-1,TRBD2,CASSYLAGGDFSEQFF,TGTGCCAGCAGCTACCTAGCGGGAGGGGATTTCAGTGAGCAGTTCTTC
-,TRBV4-3,TRBJ1-2,-,CASSPAGGVLGYTF,TGCGCCAGCAGCCCCGCGGGGGGGGTGTTGGGCTACACCTTC
-,TRBV20-1,TRBJ2-7,TRBD1,CSARRTGGGGEQYF,TGCAGTGCTAGAAGGACAGGGGGCGGGGGCGAGCAGTACTTC
many,TRBV9,TRBJ2-1,-,CASSGHDFIYNEQFF,TGTGCCAGCAGCGGACACGACTTCATCTACAATGAGCAGTTCTTC
-,TRBV3-1,TRBJ1-4,-,CASSQRVANEKLFF,TGTGCCAGCAGCCAAAGGGTGGCTAATGAAAAACTGTTTTTT
-,TRBV30,TRBJ1-2,-,CAWIPRGLYGYTF,TGTGCCTGGATCCCAAGGGGATTATATGGCTACACCTTC